The clone carrying this TCR beta chain has only a few counts. PCR was performed using 60 Vbeta and 13 Jbeta primers. This table comes from immunoSEQ multiplex PCR, and its TCRdb copy is limited to in-frame clones, with some not included. The table lists about 190,000 clones, 60% to 80% of them singletons. The sample comes from a study of cytomegalovirus exposure and HLA in healthy donors. The sequencing input was PBMCs. This clonotype was obtained from a woman aged 25 to 45 in good health and CMV-seropositive.

CDR3 coding DNA: TGTGCCAGCTCACCAAGCGCAGCTTCCTTCGGGGGTGGCTACACCTTC. This encodes CASSPSAASFGGGYTF. This chain joins TRBV18 and TRBJ1-2; perhaps TRBD1 as D (5 bases). Germline V gene lookup returns CDR1 KGHSH and CDR2 LQKENI. The V and J ends lost 2 bases and 7 bases respectively, with 20 bases between them. The CDR3 runs to 16 residues. Together with reference TRBV18 and TRBJ1-2, the CDR3 gives the full variable domain: NAGVMQNPRHLVRRRGQEARLRCSPMKGHSHVYWYRQLPEEGLKFMVYLQKENIIDESGMPKERFSAEFPKEGPSILRIQQVVRGDSAAYFCASSPSAASFGGGYTFGSGTRLTVV.